There are many counts of the clone carrying this TCR beta chain. RNA transcripts provided the source from which TCR beta CDR3 regions were amplified. HTBI primers were the set used in a first-round RT-PCR of the TCR CDR3. MiXCR was run by TCRdb on the multiplex PCR reads, yielding one entry per CDR3 protein. The sample has fewer than 450,000 distinct CDR3 sequences; 15% are singletons. Uncontrolled infection, other autoimmune disease, pregnancy or lactation led to exclusion. The data are from a study of T cells in Graves' hyperthyroidism and ophthalmopathy. CDR3 length equals 15 residues. V dropped 6 bases and J dropped 8; count of bases not matched to a gene: 9.

The chain couples TRBV12-3 or TRBV12-4 to TRBJ2-1, with 11 bases lining up with TRBD2. The receptor was derived from a woman aged 60-75 years with Graves' ophthalmopathy. Sequenced sample: blood. The CDR3 is CASSKIAGGGHEQFF. Here the CDR3 DNA reads TGTGCCAGCAGCAAAATAGCGGGAGGGGGGCATGAGCAGTTCTTC.